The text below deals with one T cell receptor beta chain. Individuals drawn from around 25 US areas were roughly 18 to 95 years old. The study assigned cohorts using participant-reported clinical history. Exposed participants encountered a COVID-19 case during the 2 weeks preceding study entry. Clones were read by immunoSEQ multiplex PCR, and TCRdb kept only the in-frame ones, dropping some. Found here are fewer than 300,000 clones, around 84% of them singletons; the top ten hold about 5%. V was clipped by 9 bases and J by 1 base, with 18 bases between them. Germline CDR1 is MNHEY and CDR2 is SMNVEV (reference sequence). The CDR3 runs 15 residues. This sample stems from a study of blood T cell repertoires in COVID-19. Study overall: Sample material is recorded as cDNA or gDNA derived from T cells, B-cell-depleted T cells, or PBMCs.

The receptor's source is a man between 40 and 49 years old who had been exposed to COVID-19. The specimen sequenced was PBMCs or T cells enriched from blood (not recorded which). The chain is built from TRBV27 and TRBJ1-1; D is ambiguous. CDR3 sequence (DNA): TGTGCCAGTAGAATATATCTCGGAGGGAACACTGAAGCTTTCTTT. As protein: CASRIYLGGNTEAFF.